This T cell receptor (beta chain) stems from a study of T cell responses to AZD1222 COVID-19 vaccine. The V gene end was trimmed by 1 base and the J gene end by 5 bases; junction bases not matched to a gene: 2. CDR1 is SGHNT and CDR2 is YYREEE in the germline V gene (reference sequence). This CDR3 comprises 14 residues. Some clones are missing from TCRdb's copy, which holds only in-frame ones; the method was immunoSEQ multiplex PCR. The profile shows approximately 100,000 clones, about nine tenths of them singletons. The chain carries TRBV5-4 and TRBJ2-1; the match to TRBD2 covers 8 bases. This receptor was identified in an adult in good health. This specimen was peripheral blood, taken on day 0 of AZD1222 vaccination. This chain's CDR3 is CASSLTSGNNEQFF. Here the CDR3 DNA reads TGTGCCAGCAGCTTGACTAGCGGAAACAATGAGCAGTTCTTC. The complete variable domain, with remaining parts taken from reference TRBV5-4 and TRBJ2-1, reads ETGVTQSPTHLIKTRGQQVTLRCSSQSGHNTVSWYQQALGQGPQFIFQYYREEENGRGNFPPRFSGLQFPNYSSELNVNALELDDSALYLCASSLTSGNNEQFFGPGTRLTVL.